The rows below give T cell receptor beta chains drawn from one sample of a study of blood T cell repertoires in COVID-19. Clones were read by immunoSEQ multiplex PCR, and TCRdb kept only the in-frame ones, dropping some. This sample has tens of thousands of clones, with more than 80% found just once. The sequenced sample was peripheral blood. The receptor source for this set is an elderly woman with acute or convalescent COVID-19. Each CDR3 is given with its conserved first and last residue. Each record gives: J gene, D gene, V gene, clone size, CDR3 protein, CDR3 DNA. D genes are given only for firm matches. The size entry is marked missing in some rows and otherwise reads once, few, many or a size class.

TRBJ1-1 | TRBD1 | TRBV5-1 | - | CASSQGQMNTEAFF | TGCGCCAGCAGCCAGGGACAGATGAACACTGAAGCTTTCTTT
TRBJ2-2 | TRBD2 | TRBV4-1 | many | CASSATSGVATGELFF | TGCGCCAGCAGCGCTACTAGCGGGGTGGCCACCGGGGAGCTGTTTTTT
TRBJ2-5 | TRBD1 | TRBV5-1 | - | CASSLGTRQGARETQYF | TGCGCCAGCAGCTTAGGAACCAGACAGGGGGCGCGGGAGACCCAGTACTTC
TRBJ2-7 | - | TRBV3-1/TRBV3-2 | few | CASSQQPSSYEQYF | TGTGCCAGCAGCCAACAGCCTAGCTCCTACGAGCAGTACTTC
TRBJ1-6 | - | TRBV18 | - | CASSPLPRAGSPLHF | TGTGCCAGCTCACCGCTCCCCCGGGCAGGGTCACCCCTCCACTTT
TRBJ1-3 | - | TRBV29-1 | - | CSVERQAGNTIYF | TGCAGCGTTGAACGACAAGCTGGAAACACCATATATTTT
TRBJ1-2 | - | TRBV19 | - | CASSIGQHNYGYTF | TGTGCCAGTAGTATTGGGCAGCATAACTATGGCTACACCTTC
TRBJ1-1 | TRBD1 | TRBV18 | - | CASSQLDRADTEAFF | TGTGCCAGCTCACAACTTGACAGGGCGGACACTGAAGCTTTCTTT
TRBJ1-1 | - | TRBV6-5 | - | CASRVGVNTEAFF | TGTGCCAGCAGGGTAGGGGTGAACACTGAAGCTTTCTTT
TRBJ2-2 | TRBD1 | TRBV24-1 | - | CATSDLLWTGANTGELFF | TGTGCCACCAGTGATTTGCTTTGGACAGGCGCGAACACCGGGGAGCTGTTTTTT
TRBJ2-1 | TRBD2 | TRBV9 | - | CASSVGAGGHNEQFF | TGTGCCAGCAGCGTAGGAGCGGGAGGCCACAATGAGCAGTTCTTC
TRBJ2-5 | TRBD2 | TRBV7-9 | few | CASSPTPSGEIQETQYF | TGTGCCAGCAGCCCAACCCCTAGCGGGGAGATTCAAGAGACCCAGTACTTC
TRBJ2-5 | - | TRBV18 | - | CASSPPGTMGRETQYF | TGTGCCAGCTCACCACCGGGGACAATGGGCCGAGAGACCCAGTACTTC
TRBJ2-1 | TRBD2 | TRBV7-3 | - | CASSPSGTIYNEQFF | TGTGCCAGCAGCCCTTCCGGGACTATATACAATGAGCAGTTCTTC
TRBJ1-2 | TRBD1 | TRBV11-2 | once | CASSARQGWVSGYTF | TGTGCCAGCAGCGCCCGACAGGGTTGGGTTAGTGGCTACACCTTC
TRBJ2-3 | TRBD2 | TRBV30 | - | CAFGLAGDLTDTQYF | TGTGCCTTTGGGCTAGCGGGAGATTTGACAGATACGCAGTATTTT